This entry lists 17 T cell receptor beta chains sequenced from one sample in a study of radiation and T cells in renal cell carcinoma. The time point: blood 4 weeks post-SBRT, at nephrectomy. The treatment: 15 Gy SBRT to primary tumor, nephrectomy 4 weeks later. Assay used: immunoSEQ multiplex PCR; TCRdb lists only in-frame clones, some missing. The sample records roughly 58,000 clones, about 80% being singletons. Specimen: blood, collected from a patient whose treatment included radiotherapy and nephrectomy. The receptors derive from a man between 60 and 75 years old with renal cell carcinoma.

The rearrangement links TRBV19 to TRBJ2-2; D is ambiguous. Germline loops: CDR1 LNHDA, CDR2 SQIVND (reference sequence). This CDR3 has 12 residues. Between the trimmed V and J ends, which lost 3 bases and 7 bases, there was a span of 6 bases. CDR3 amino acids: CASSMANGELFF. The CDR3 bases are TGTGCCAGTAGTATGGCAAACGGGGAGCTGTTTTTT.

The V call is TRBV19, the J call TRBJ1-5, with TRBD1 matching over 7 bases. The J segment lost 6 bases and the V segment lost 6 bases, leaving 11 bases of the junction unmatched. Germline V gene data show CDR1 as LNHDA and CDR2 as SQIVND (reference sequence). The CDR3 is 15 amino acids. Written as DNA, the CDR3 is TGTGCCAGTAGACCCACAGGGGCACTAGGTCAGCCCCAGCATTTT. Its protein is CASRPTGALGQPQHF.

This chain links TRBV10-3 with TRBJ2-3; TRBD1 matches 7 bases. The V gene's germline CDR1 is ENHRY and CDR2 SYGVKD. V lost 3 bases to trimming and J lost 3 bases; unmatched junction nucleotides: 3. The length of the CDR3 is 14 residues. CDR3 region: CAISDGTETDTQYF. For the CDR3, the DNA is TGTGCCATCAGTGATGGGACAGAAACAGATACGCAGTATTTT.

The rearrangement links TRBV19 to TRBJ2-7; D may be TRBD2 (6 bases). The CDR3 has 15 residues. Between the trimmed V and J ends, which lost 6 bases and 1 base, there was a span of 16 bases. The germline gives CDR1 LNHDA, CDR2 SQIVND (reference sequence). This chain's CDR3 is CASSGRRDGSYEQYF. CDR3 nucleotide sequence: TGTGCCAGTAGCGGGAGAAGGGACGGATCCTACGAGCAGTACTTC.

The chain joins TRBV10-3 to TRBJ1-1, with D unclear. The V end lost 4 bases, the J end lost 3 bases, and 9 bases lay between the germline ends. Germline V gives CDR1 ENHRY, CDR2 SYGVKD. The CDR3 loop spans 13 amino acids. The CDR3 loop is CAISARGDTEAFF. DNA for the CDR3: TGTGCCATCAGTGCACGAGGCGACACTGAAGCTTTCTTT.

The chain combines TRBV10-3 with TRBJ1-2; 10 nucleotides align to TRBD1. With V trimmed by 6 bases and J by 4 bases, 11 bases remained unmatched. In germline, CDR1 is ENHRY, CDR2 SYGVKD. This CDR3 region has 16 residues. CDR3: CAISRQGAVDRYGYTF. CDR3 in DNA: TGTGCCATCAGCAGACAGGGGGCGGTCGATCGCTATGGCTACACCTTC.

The V call is TRBV6-1, the J call TRBJ2-5; 10 nucleotides match TRBD2. The CDR3 is made up of 14 amino acids. The junction had 0 bases not matched to a gene; V was cut back by 4 bases and J by 1 base. Germline lookup yields CDR1 MNHNS and CDR2 SASEGT. The CDR3 coding sequence is TGTGCCAGCAGTGGACTAGCGGGCCAAGAGACCCAGTACTTC. It is translated as CASSGLAGQETQYF.

This clone appeared a single time. CDR3: CSSTRQGEETQYF. The CDR3 nucleotides read TGCAGCTCAACCCGACAGGGCGAAGAGACCCAGTACTTC. This chain links TRBV29-1 with TRBJ2-5, with 7 bases fitting TRBD1. Looked up from germline, CDR1 is SQVTM and CDR2 is ANQGSEA. V lost 8 bases, J lost 3 bases, and 9 bases stayed unmatched. CDR3 size: 13 residues. Variable domain in full (rest from reference TRBV29-1 and TRBJ2-5): SAVISQKPSRDICQRGTSLTIQCQVDSQVTMMFWYRQQPGQSLTLIATANQGSEATYESGFVIDKFPISRPNLTFSTLTVSNMSPEDSSIYLCSSTRQGEETQYFGPGTRLLVL.

The chain recombines TRBV7-9 with TRBJ2-3, with a tentative D call TRBD2 (6 bases). The V gene lost 6 bases and the J gene lost 5 bases, with 6 bases spanning the gap. The germline gives CDR1 SEHNR, CDR2 FQNEAQ (reference sequence). The CDR3 runs 11 residues. CDR3 nucleotides: TGTGCCAGCAGGGGGGGAGATACGCAGTATTTT. This translates into CASRGGDTQYF.

The genes are TRBV4-3 and TRBJ1-2; D call uncertain. CDR3 length equals 13 residues. The germline CDR1 and CDR2 sequences are LGHNA and YSLEER. V was cut by 1 base and J by 2 bases, with 5 bases left in between. Written as DNA, the CDR3 is TGCGCCAGCAGCCAAGCACAGAACTATGGCTACACCTTC. It encodes CASSQAQNYGYTF.

This clone has a handful of counts. The V gene is TRBV2, the J gene TRBJ1-5; perhaps TRBD1 as D (5 bases). Germline V lookup: CDR1 SNHLY, CDR2 FYNNEI. This CDR3 region has 15 residues. V was cut by 6 bases and J by 5 bases, with 17 bases left in between. In DNA, the CDR3 is TGTGCCAGCAGGCCTGAGACAGTTCCGCATCAGCCCCAGCATTTT. The encoded protein is CASRPETVPHQPQHF.

In its sample, this clone was seen a few times. As DNA, the CDR3 is TGTGCCATCACCTCGGACAGGGGAATATCTTCACCCCTCCACTTT. Its protein is CAITSDRGISSPLHF. The rearrangement links TRBV10-3 to TRBJ1-6, with 9 nucleotides matching TRBD1. Germline V CDR1 and CDR2: ENHRY, SYGVKD. This CDR3 spans 15 amino acids. Trimming cost V 7 bases and J 9 bases; bases outside gene matches: 10.

This clone turned up a few times. The chain combines TRBV11-3 with TRBJ2-1, with D possibly TRBD2 on 5 matching bases. Trimming left V 4 bases short and J 8 bases short, with 12 bases between. Germline V lookup: CDR1 SGHNT, CDR2 YENEEA. The CDR3 contains 13 residues. CDR3 residues: CASSSIRGYEQFF. CDR3 in DNA: TGTGCCAGCAGCTCCATCCGGGGTTATGAGCAGTTCTTC.

This clone was counted a few times. V is TRBV7-8 and J is TRBJ1-4; the D is unclear. CDR3 length: 17 residues. Between the trimmed V and J ends, which lost 5 bases and 4 bases, there was a span of 20 bases. CDR1 and CDR2 (germline): SGHVS, FQNEAQ. In nucleotides, the CDR3 is TGTGCCAGCAGCCTAAGTCTCGTGGGGTCAGATAATGAAAAACTGTTTTTT. Translating it yields CASSLSLVGSDNEKLFF.

The V and J genes are TRBV27 and TRBJ2-1, with a possible D match to TRBD1 (5 bases). The CDR3 contains 16 residues. Trimming took 1 base from V and 9 from J, leaving 19 bases between them. Germline V gives CDR1 MNHEY, CDR2 SMNVEV (reference sequence). The CDR3 DNA reads as TGTGCCAGCAGTTTATACGGGCCCAAAAAGGGGATTGAGCAGTTCTTC. Translating gives CASSLYGPKKGIEQFF.

This clone was observed a single time. This chain connects TRBV7-9 to TRBJ1-1; maybe TRBD1 (5 bases). V lost 6 bases, J lost 1 base, and 15 bases lay in between. The CDR3 runs to 15 residues. Germline V lookup: CDR1 SEHNR, CDR2 FQNEAQ (reference sequence). The CDR3, as DNA: TGTGCCAGCAGTTTGTTGGGGACCGGGAACACTGAAGCTTTCTTT. Translating gives CASSLLGTGNTEAFF.

The chain employs TRBV6-5 and TRBJ1-2, with TRBD1 matching over 8 bases. V dropped 5 bases and J dropped 4; count of bases not matched to a gene: 3. The CDR3 extends over 13 amino acids. CDR1 and CDR2 from the germline V gene are MNHEY and SVGAGI. DNA for the CDR3: TGTGCCAGCAGTCAGGGGGCAGGCTATGGCTACACCTTC. Its protein product is CASSQGAGYGYTF.